This T cell receptor beta chain comes out of a study of shared clonotypes between healthy human individuals (dated by TCRdb to about 2020). Background on the whole study: The cohort included three men and a couple of women between 18 and 49 years of age. For each donor, three plates each were used for CD4 naive and CD4 memory, two plates were used for CD8 naive, and one plate was used for CD8 memory. The study deeply sequenced blood TCR repertoires of about 5 healthy adults to estimate repertoire size and the extent of clonotype sharing between individuals. To increase sequencing depth and limit assay-specific biases, TCR repertoire library preparation and sequencing were carried out by different laboratories using diverse techniques. Between about 0.9 and 8.9 billion PBMCs per donor were obtained by leukapheresis.

Concerning this clone itself: There is no known antigen for this receptor. No base-level quality is on record; no much larger clone is a single base apart.

Overall study outcomes, separate from this receptor: Sharing across several donors was observed for approximately 5% of naive CD4, over 3% of naive CD8, 2.3% of memory CD4, and around 0.4% of memory CD8 clonotypes. The small number of donors limited the genetic and exposure-history diversity represented. Even with the large sequencing depth, rarefaction of the sorted-subset datasets indicated that sequencing was incomplete. Sampling was limited to blood, and TCR repertoires in tissue likely differ from TCR repertoires in blood. Naive subsets generally had larger estimated clonotype richness than memory subsets did. Higher generation probabilities were observed for clonotypes shared by all four sorted-subset donors than for non-shared clonotypes. Based on pairwise subsampling, the degree of clonotype sharing among donors was expected to be affected by sequencing depth.

The donors were healthy, HIV-negative adults who had no recently reported acute infections or vaccinations. Every donor was a Caucasian adult living in Nashville, Tennessee, USA. Magnetic negative selection was used to enrich CD4+ T cells, after which naive cells were positively selected on CD45RA and the negative fraction became the memory subset. Blood was collected by leukapheresis, and PBMCs were isolated by Ficoll-Histopaque density gradient centrifugation and then cryopreserved in liquid nitrogen vapor phase. Purity and quantity of every magnetically sorted T cell population were checked by analytical flow cytometry. From each sorted fraction, genomic DNA was isolated and quantified by UV absorbance on a Nanodrop 2000c. Based on the germline V gene, the CDR1 and CDR2 sequences are SNHLY and FYNNEI. The CDR3 runs 15 residues from the cysteine to the phenylalanine. Left in the record is the CDR3 DNA by itself, 45 bases read in frame from the first base. Ends trimmed: V by 4 bases, J by 4 bases; bases unmatched to a gene: 4.

TCR CDR3 regions were amplified from genomic DNA by multiplex PCR using the deep immunoSEQ assay. Genomic DNA extracted from each cell subset was distributed evenly over all wells of several immunoSEQ 96-well plates, and each plate served as one replicate. For sorted subsets, 150 to 200 ng genomic DNA, equal to tens of thousands of T cell genomes, was loaded into each replicate PCR. Purified libraries were quantified with a Qubit 3.0 fluorometer, sized on a Bioanalyzer 2100, and re-quantified with the KAPA Library Quantification kit. Every immunoSEQ 96-well plate was sequenced on a separate single-read 150-cycle Illumina NextSeq 550 flow cell. The source study handled its data this way. Because only junctional sequences without quality scores were contained in the immunoSEQ output, filtering matching that applied to full-length reads could not be performed. Sequences were annotated with PyIR, a Python wrapper for IgBLAST v1.9, using IMGT germline references to assign V/J genes and CDR3. Reads were filtered out if the reads had weak V/J assignments (E-value above 1e-6), no CDR3, stop codons, out-of-frame junctions, or ambiguous translated residues. A V3J clonotype was defined by an identical inferred V gene, J gene, and CDR3 amino acid sequence. Percentage overlap between repertoires was calculated by dividing the number of shared unique clonotypes by the size of the smaller repertoire. Three approaches were used to assess repertoire richness: RTK rarefaction, the Chao1 estimator, and Recon v2.1 estimates of unobserved clonotypes. Generation probabilities were computed with OLGA for all TCRbeta clonotypes obtained by the gDNA method from four donors. Not all clones reach the TCRdb copy of this immuneACCESS table, which keeps in-frame sequences only. Checked studies attribute under half of the gap to unresolved V genes and leave the rest unexplained. That table furnishes V, J and clone size, whereas the DNA furnished D and trimming. In this sample the table shows 950,000 to 1,100,000 clones, approximately 76% of which occur a single time. Clones ranked in the top ten supply approximately 1.3% of the sample.

The sequencing input was memory CD4+ T cells sorted from blood. The cell subset or site label here, explained by the study, means: CD45RA-negative fraction. This sequence originates from a man younger than 30 in good health. In this chain, TRBV2 is recombined with TRBJ2-7, with 13 central nucleotides matching TRBD2. The bases read TGTGCCAGCAGTGCCGGGACTAGCGGGGTTTACGAGCAGTACTTC. It translates to CASSAGTSGVYEQYF.